This is a list of T cell receptor beta chains from one sample in a study of regulatory T cells in long-lasting Graves disease. TCRdb fed the multiplex PCR reads into MiXCR, producing one record per CDR3 protein. The table lists hundreds of thousands of distinct CDR3 sequences, roughly 16% of them singletons. These records were also assigned to another study, of T cells in Graves' hyperthyroidism and ophthalmopathy.

The sample consisted of peripheral blood mononuclear cells (PBMCs), taken at new diagnosis, from a patient treated with antithyroid drugs. These receptors were obtained from a woman aged 25 to 45 with Graves disease. Both conserved end residues are part of each CDR3. Fields, in order: clone size, J gene, D gene, V gene, CDR3 DNA, CDR3 protein. D genes are given only for firm matches. Clone size is shown for a subset of rows, as once, few, many or a class of expanded clone.

clone size: few; J gene: TRBJ1-4; D gene: TRBD1; V gene: TRBV27; CDR3 DNA: TGTGCCAGCAGTGGCGGGACAGGGATCGCAACTAATGAAAAACTGTTTTTT; CDR3 protein: CASSGGTGIATNEKLFF
clone size: -; J gene: TRBJ1-2; D gene: -; V gene: TRBV5-8; CDR3 DNA: TGTGCCAGCAGCTTGACCCGGGACCCTCCGTGGATAGGTGGCTACACCTTC; CDR3 protein: CASSLTRDPPWIGGYTF
clone size: few; J gene: TRBJ2-3; D gene: -; V gene: TRBV20-1; CDR3 DNA: TGCAGTGCTATAAGCCAGAGGGGGAGCACAGATACGCAGTATTTT; CDR3 protein: CSAISQRGSTDTQYF
clone size: few; J gene: TRBJ2-6; D gene: -; V gene: TRBV29-1; CDR3 DNA: TGCAGCGCCGAACTTGAGGACTCTGGGGCCAACGTCCTGACTTTC; CDR3 protein: CSAELEDSGANVLTF
clone size: many; J gene: TRBJ1-5; D gene: TRBD1; V gene: TRBV7-2; CDR3 DNA: TGTGCCAGCGCCAGCCGACCCTACAGGGGAGTGCATCAGCCCCAGCATTTT; CDR3 protein: CASASRPYRGVHQPQHF
clone size: many; J gene: TRBJ2-7; D gene: -; V gene: TRBV5-1; CDR3 DNA: TGCGCCAGCAGCTTGGTTCCGGGAACCTACGAGCAGTACTTC; CDR3 protein: CASSLVPGTYEQYF
clone size: many; J gene: TRBJ2-7; D gene: -; V gene: TRBV6-1; CDR3 DNA: TGTGCCAGCAGTGTAGGAATGCGCTACGAGCAGTACTTC; CDR3 protein: CASSVGMRYEQYF
clone size: few; J gene: TRBJ2-3; D gene: TRBD1; V gene: TRBV20-1; CDR3 DNA: TGCAGTGCTAGGGGTTGGACAGGGGCCGCAGATACGCAGTATTTT; CDR3 protein: CSARGWTGAADTQYF
clone size: many; J gene: TRBJ2-3; D gene: TRBD2; V gene: TRBV6-2/TRBV6-3; CDR3 DNA: TGTGCCAGCAGACCCGGGACTAGCGGGAGCACAGATACGCAGTATTTT; CDR3 protein: CASRPGTSGSTDTQYF
clone size: few; J gene: TRBJ2-1; D gene: TRBD2; V gene: TRBV28; CDR3 DNA: TGTGCCAGCAGTTCTTTACTAGCGGGAGTCTACAATGAGCAGTTCTTC; CDR3 protein: CASSSLLAGVYNEQFF
clone size: many; J gene: TRBJ2-5; D gene: TRBD1; V gene: TRBV28; CDR3 DNA: TGTGCCAGCAGTTTATGGTCAGGGGGCGAAGAGACCCAGTACTTC; CDR3 protein: CASSLWSGGEETQYF
clone size: many; J gene: TRBJ1-5; D gene: TRBD1; V gene: TRBV12-3/TRBV12-4; CDR3 DNA: TGTGCCAGCAGAATCAGGGGGCCTCGACAGCCCCAGCATTTT; CDR3 protein: CASRIRGPRQPQHF
clone size: many; J gene: TRBJ1-1; D gene: -; V gene: TRBV19; CDR3 DNA: TGTGCCAGTAGTACCCAGGAGGACACTGAAGCTTTCTTT; CDR3 protein: CASSTQEDTEAFF
clone size: many; J gene: TRBJ1-2; D gene: -; V gene: TRBV7-9; CDR3 DNA: TGTGCCAGCAGCTTAGGCCAGGGAGACTATGGCTACACCTTC; CDR3 protein: CASSLGQGDYGYTF
clone size: -; J gene: TRBJ2-2; D gene: TRBD2; V gene: TRBV30; CDR3 DNA: TGTGCCTCCCAAGCGGGAGGGATCACCGGGGAGCTGTTTTTT; CDR3 protein: CASQAGGITGELFF
clone size: -; J gene: TRBJ2-5; D gene: -; V gene: TRBV20-1; CDR3 DNA: TGCAGTGCTCCCACAGGGCGGTTATCGGGGGTGAGGGGAGAGACCCAGTACTTC; CDR3 protein: CSAPTGRLSGVRGETQYF
clone size: many; J gene: TRBJ2-3; D gene: -; V gene: TRBV27; CDR3 DNA: TGTGCCAGCAGTGTCGGATGGGATACGCAGTATTTT; CDR3 protein: CASSVGWDTQYF
clone size: -; J gene: TRBJ1-5; D gene: TRBD1; V gene: TRBV4-1; CDR3 DNA: TGCGCCAGCAGCGCCGGGACAGACTATAGCAATCAGCCCCAGCATTTT; CDR3 protein: CASSAGTDYSNQPQHF
clone size: many; J gene: TRBJ2-3; D gene: -; V gene: TRBV28; CDR3 DNA: TGTGCCAGCCTGGCAGGGGTCTTGTATTTT; CDR3 protein: CASLAGVLYF
clone size: many; J gene: TRBJ1-1; D gene: -; V gene: TRBV27; CDR3 DNA: TGTGCCAGCAGGCTTTCCACCCAAGCAGGGGTAGAAGCTTTCTTT; CDR3 protein: CASRLSTQAGVEAFF
clone size: -; J gene: TRBJ2-3; D gene: TRBD1; V gene: TRBV7-3; CDR3 DNA: TGTGCCAGCAGCTTGGGGACAGGGGAGGTAGATACGCAGTATTTT; CDR3 protein: CASSLGTGEVDTQYF
clone size: once; J gene: TRBJ2-2; D gene: -; V gene: TRBV7-3; CDR3 DNA: TGTGCCAGCAGCTTAACTGTAGGGGGAATTACCGGGGAGCTGTTTTTT; CDR3 protein: CASSLTVGGITGELFF
clone size: many; J gene: TRBJ2-3; D gene: -; V gene: TRBV27; CDR3 DNA: TGTGCCAGCAGGTCTAGCTATAGCACAGATACGCAGTATTTT; CDR3 protein: CASRSSYSTDTQYF
clone size: -; J gene: TRBJ1-1; D gene: -; V gene: TRBV28; CDR3 DNA: TGTGCCAGCAGATCCTCGGGGGGGGGAAACACTGAAGCTTTCTTT; CDR3 protein: CASRSSGGGNTEAFF
clone size: -; J gene: TRBJ2-7; D gene: -; V gene: TRBV18; CDR3 DNA: TGTGCCAGCTCACTCTTCGGACAGTTATACGAGCAGTACTTC; CDR3 protein: CASSLFGQLYEQYF
clone size: -; J gene: TRBJ2-6; D gene: -; V gene: TRBV19; CDR3 DNA: TGTGCCAGTAGTATGACGGCCTCTGGGGCCAACGTCCTGACTTTC; CDR3 protein: CASSMTASGANVLTF
clone size: -; J gene: TRBJ1-3; D gene: -; V gene: TRBV7-2; CDR3 DNA: TGTGCCAGCAGCTTGACAGATCTTACTGGAAACACCATATATTTT; CDR3 protein: CASSLTDLTGNTIYF
clone size: few; J gene: TRBJ1-1; D gene: TRBD1; V gene: TRBV6-1; CDR3 DNA: TGTGCCAGCAGGCTAGGAGGGGGCCGGGTGAACACTGAAGCTTTCTTT; CDR3 protein: CASRLGGGRVNTEAFF
clone size: many; J gene: TRBJ1-1; D gene: -; V gene: TRBV24-1; CDR3 DNA: TGTGCCACCAGTGAGGGGGACGGCCTGAAAGCTTTCTTT; CDR3 protein: CATSEGDGLKAFF
clone size: many; J gene: TRBJ2-3; D gene: -; V gene: TRBV20-1; CDR3 DNA: TGCAGTGCCCACGTACTGACAGATACGCAGTATTTT; CDR3 protein: CSAHVLTDTQYF
clone size: few; J gene: TRBJ2-7; D gene: TRBD2; V gene: TRBV10-3; CDR3 DNA: TGTGCCATCAGTACTAGCGGGACTAGGCGGCAGTACTTC; CDR3 protein: CAISTSGTRRQYF
clone size: many; J gene: TRBJ2-1; D gene: -; V gene: TRBV29-1; CDR3 DNA: TGCAGCGTTGACGCTGTTATGAGCTCCTACAATGAGCAGTTCTTC; CDR3 protein: CSVDAVMSSYNEQFF
clone size: many; J gene: TRBJ1-5; D gene: TRBD1; V gene: TRBV7-2; CDR3 DNA: TGTGCCAGCAGCTGGGGGGTTACAGGGGCCCAGCATTTT; CDR3 protein: CASSWGVTGAQHF
clone size: many; J gene: TRBJ2-1; D gene: TRBD1; V gene: TRBV28; CDR3 DNA: TGTGCCAGCAGTGACAAAACCGGGACAGGCTACAATGAGCAGTTCTTC; CDR3 protein: CASSDKTGTGYNEQFF
clone size: few; J gene: TRBJ2-5; D gene: -; V gene: TRBV19; CDR3 DNA: TGTGCCAGTAGTATAGATCGGCAGCTCCAAGAGACCCAGTACTTC; CDR3 protein: CASSIDRQLQETQYF
clone size: -; J gene: TRBJ2-5; D gene: TRBD2; V gene: TRBV27; CDR3 DNA: TGTGCCAGCAGTCCCCGGGTGACTAGCGGTGGAAAGGAACAAGAGACCCAGTACTTC; CDR3 protein: CASSPRVTSGGKEQETQYF
clone size: few; J gene: TRBJ1-1; D gene: TRBD1; V gene: TRBV10-3; CDR3 DNA: TGTGCCATCAGGTCTGGACAGGGGGTTGAAGCTTTCTTT; CDR3 protein: CAIRSGQGVEAFF
clone size: once; J gene: TRBJ1-2; D gene: TRBD1; V gene: TRBV5-1; CDR3 DNA: TGCGCCAGCAGGCCTTCTCAGGGGGGTGACGGCTACACCTTC; CDR3 protein: CASRPSQGGDGYTF
clone size: -; J gene: TRBJ1-1; D gene: -; V gene: TRBV18; CDR3 DNA: TGTGCCAGCTCACTCGCTGCCAGAAACACTGAAGCTTTCTTT; CDR3 protein: CASSLAARNTEAFF
clone size: -; J gene: TRBJ1-1; D gene: TRBD1; V gene: TRBV7-9; CDR3 DNA: TGTGCCAGCAGCTATGGACAGGGCTCTGAAGCTTTCTTT; CDR3 protein: CASSYGQGSEAFF
clone size: many; J gene: TRBJ2-1; D gene: TRBD2; V gene: TRBV2; CDR3 DNA: TGTGCCAGCAGGGGGGGGGGACTAGATATAAATGAGCAGTTCTTC; CDR3 protein: CASRGGGLDINEQFF
clone size: many; J gene: TRBJ2-1; D gene: TRBD1; V gene: TRBV7-2; CDR3 DNA: TGTGCCAGCAGCTCCGGGACAGGGGCCCTCCAGGGTAATGAGCAGTTCTTC; CDR3 protein: CASSSGTGALQGNEQFF
clone size: many; J gene: TRBJ2-3; D gene: -; V gene: TRBV7-2; CDR3 DNA: TGTGCCAGCACTCCCCCTAGCACAGATACGCAGTATTTT; CDR3 protein: CASTPPSTDTQYF
clone size: many; J gene: TRBJ1-1; D gene: TRBD1; V gene: TRBV7-2; CDR3 DNA: TGTGCCAGCAGCTTCGGGACAGGGACTGAAGCTTTCTTT; CDR3 protein: CASSFGTGTEAFF
clone size: -; J gene: TRBJ2-1; D gene: -; V gene: TRBV18; CDR3 DNA: TGTGCCAGCTCACCATGGGAAAGTTACAATGAGCAGTTCTTC; CDR3 protein: CASSPWESYNEQFF
clone size: -; J gene: TRBJ1-2; D gene: TRBD1; V gene: TRBV28; CDR3 DNA: TGTGCCAGCAGCCCCCACCCGGGACAGCAATCCTATGGCTACACCTTC; CDR3 protein: CASSPHPGQQSYGYTF
clone size: few; J gene: TRBJ1-6; D gene: -; V gene: TRBV19; CDR3 DNA: TGTGCCAGTAGTCGGAGAGAGACCTATAATTCACCCCTCCACTTT; CDR3 protein: CASSRRETYNSPLHF
clone size: -; J gene: TRBJ1-1; D gene: -; V gene: TRBV20-1; CDR3 DNA: TGCAGTGCTAGCGCGATGTTGAACACTGAAGCTTTCTTT; CDR3 protein: CSASAMLNTEAFF
clone size: -; J gene: TRBJ1-4; D gene: TRBD1; V gene: TRBV20-1; CDR3 DNA: TGCAGTGCTTCTAGGACGGACAGGGGAGGTGAAAAACTGTTTTTT; CDR3 protein: CSASRTDRGGEKLFF
clone size: many; J gene: TRBJ2-3; D gene: TRBD1; V gene: TRBV15; CDR3 DNA: TGTGCCACCAGCAGTGGGACAGGGGGCTATACGCAGTATTTT; CDR3 protein: CATSSGTGGYTQYF
clone size: few; J gene: TRBJ2-2; D gene: -; V gene: TRBV6-1; CDR3 DNA: TGTGCCAGCAGTGAGGCTGGAGGGTCGCCCGGGGAGCTGTTTTTT; CDR3 protein: CASSEAGGSPGELFF
clone size: few; J gene: TRBJ1-4; D gene: TRBD1; V gene: TRBV5-8; CDR3 DNA: TGTGCCAGCAGCCGCTCCTCGGGACAGGCCTTTGAAAAACTGTTTTTT; CDR3 protein: CASSRSSGQAFEKLFF
clone size: few; J gene: TRBJ2-3; D gene: -; V gene: TRBV29-1; CDR3 DNA: TGCAGCGTCGCTCTATTAGCCGGAGGTCAAGATACGCAGTATTTT; CDR3 protein: CSVALLAGGQDTQYF
clone size: many; J gene: TRBJ1-4; D gene: -; V gene: TRBV7-9; CDR3 DNA: TGTGCCAGCAGCCCCGAGGGAGCTAATGAAAAACTGTTTTTT; CDR3 protein: CASSPEGANEKLFF